This T cell receptor (beta chain) was recorded in a study of cytomegalovirus exposure and HLA in healthy donors. TCRdb's table, derived via immunoSEQ multiplex PCR, lists solely in-frame clones and lacks some. The sample consists of approximately 270,000 clones, more than 85% of them appearing once. V shed 6 bases and J shed 8 bases, with 16 bases lying between them. The CDR3 is made up of 14 amino acids. The V gene's germline CDR1 is MNHNS and CDR2 SASEGT. Sequencing input: PBMCs. The TCR originated in a man aged 18 to 30 in good health and CMV-seropositive. This sequence joins TRBV6-1 and TRBJ1-4; tentatively, D is TRBD1 (5 bases). The CDR3 bases are TGTGCCAGCAGCCAAACACGGGACGAGGAAAAACTGTTTTTT. Translating gives CASSQTRDEEKLFF.